The clone carrying this T cell receptor (beta chain) was counted at least ten times. Its antigen is still unknown. The sample belongs to a study of read filtering for tumor transcriptome and immune sequencing. Study details: Patients were 17 male and some 15 female, mean age approximately 60 years, range about 47 to 80. TCR-mapped reads were about 4 to 11 million with IR-seq versus about 75 to 1,400 with RNA-seq.

V gave up 1 base and J gave up 2 bases, with 2 bases separating them. This CDR3 spans 12 amino acids. The library was built from 400 ng RNA with molecular barcoded adaptors for alpha/delta and beta/gamma chains. Via MiXCR, TCRdb re-called the reads, giving one row per CDR3 protein. The sample holds over 50,000 distinct CDR3 sequences; approximately 18% are singletons and the top ten take roughly 11%. Bone marrow was sampled from every patient at the time of active disease. General observations from the study: In IR-seq, single-read clonotypes were about 81.9% of clonotypes but approximately 3.5% of reads.

The sequenced sample was a population of CD138-negative cells sorted from bone marrow. This chain uses TRBV12-3 or TRBV12-4 with TRBJ1-2; D not certain. The origin of this receptor is a donor at least 40 years old with multiple myeloma. CDR3 in amino acids: CASSLVNYGYTF. CDR3 bases: TGTGCCAGCAGTTTAGTGAACTATGGCTACACCTTC.